This is a list of T cell receptor beta chains from one sample in a study of blood T cell repertoires in COVID-19. Clones were sequenced by immunoSEQ multiplex PCR, and TCRdb holds only the in-frame ones, with some missing. Among under 400,000 clones listed, over 75% were seen once. The sequenced sample consisted of peripheral blood. These receptors came from a woman under 40 with COVID-19, enrolled during active disease. CDR3s include the opening cysteine and the closing phenylalanine or tryptophan. A D gene is named only where the DNA matches it firmly. A row's size may be missing; if present it is once, few, many or a size class.

v_gene: TRBV6-4
len: 13
d_gene: TRBD1
j_gene: TRBJ1-1
abundance: .
CDR3aa: CASSADRATEAFF
CDR3nt: TGTGCCAGCAGCGCAGACAGGGCGACTGAAGCTTTCTTT

v_gene: TRBV6-4
len: 15
d_gene: .
j_gene: TRBJ1-1
abundance: .
CDR3aa: CASAGGSGRNTEAFF
CDR3nt: TGTGCCAGCGCCGGAGGATCGGGCCGGAACACTGAAGCTTTCTTT

v_gene: TRBV7-9
len: 16
d_gene: TRBD2
j_gene: TRBJ2-1
abundance: once
CDR3aa: CASSSLAGVIGNEQFF
CDR3nt: TGTGCCAGCAGCTCGCTAGCGGGAGTCATAGGCAATGAGCAGTTCTTC

v_gene: TRBV6-6
len: 16
d_gene: TRBD2
j_gene: TRBJ2-3
abundance: .
CDR3aa: CASSYARLAGTDTQYF
CDR3nt: TGTGCCAGCAGTTACGCTAGGCTAGCGGGGACAGATACGCAGTATTTT

v_gene: TRBV6-4
len: 19
d_gene: TRBD2
j_gene: TRBJ2-3
abundance: .
CDR3aa: CASSDSAHPGSGMVDTQYF
CDR3nt: TGTGCCAGCAGTGACTCGGCCCATCCGGGTAGCGGGATGGTTGATACGCAGTATTTT

v_gene: TRBV28
len: 14
d_gene: .
j_gene: TRBJ1-2
abundance: .
CDR3aa: CASSFGDSLYGYTF
CDR3nt: TGTGCCAGCAGTTTCGGCGACAGCCTCTATGGCTACACCTTC

v_gene: TRBV28
len: 14
d_gene: TRBD1
j_gene: TRBJ1-1
abundance: .
CDR3aa: CASSLTGGSTEAFF
CDR3nt: TGTGCCAGCAGTTTAACAGGGGGCAGCACTGAAGCTTTCTTT

v_gene: TRBV7-2
len: 15
d_gene: TRBD2
j_gene: TRBJ2-7
abundance: .
CDR3aa: CASSLTTSGAYEQYF
CDR3nt: TGTGCCAGCAGCTTAACGACTAGCGGAGCCTACGAGCAGTACTTC

v_gene: TRBV5-1
len: 15
d_gene: .
j_gene: TRBJ2-2
abundance: once
CDR3aa: CASSLSHSNTGELFF
CDR3nt: TGCGCCAGCAGCTTGAGCCACTCGAACACCGGGGAGCTGTTTTTT

v_gene: TRBV19
len: 16
d_gene: .
j_gene: TRBJ2-1
abundance: .
CDR3aa: CASSRLLASFNNEQFF
CDR3nt: TGTGCCAGTAGCCGGCTGCTAGCTTCATTTAACAATGAGCAGTTCTTC

v_gene: TRBV7-9
len: 15
d_gene: TRBD2
j_gene: TRBJ2-1
abundance: .
CDR3aa: CASSFGLAVRGEQFF
CDR3nt: TGTGCCAGCAGCTTCGGACTAGCGGTCAGAGGTGAGCAGTTCTTC

v_gene: TRBV5-5
len: 14
d_gene: TRBD1
j_gene: TRBJ2-3
abundance: .
CDR3aa: CASSLEQGHDTQYF
CDR3nt: TGTGCCAGCAGCTTGGAACAGGGGCACGATACGCAGTATTTT

v_gene: TRBV6-5
len: 15
d_gene: .
j_gene: TRBJ2-3
abundance: .
CDR3aa: CASSPPGSSTDTQYF
CDR3nt: TGTGCCAGCAGTCCCCCCGGGTCTAGCACAGATACGCAGTATTTT

v_gene: TRBV7-8
len: 13
d_gene: .
j_gene: TRBJ1-3
abundance: .
CDR3aa: CASSLVGRGTIYF
CDR3nt: TGTGCCAGCAGCTTAGTGGGCAGGGGAACCATATATTTT

v_gene: TRBV7-6
len: 16
d_gene: .
j_gene: TRBJ2-3
abundance: once
CDR3aa: CASSLAGGDSTDTQYF
CDR3nt: TGTGCCAGCAGCTTAGCTGGCGGAGACAGCACAGATACGCAGTATTTT

v_gene: TRBV25-1
len: 16
d_gene: .
j_gene: TRBJ2-7
abundance: .
CDR3aa: CASSAYPGLSSYEQYF
CDR3nt: TGTGCCAGCAGTGCCTATCCGGGACTGAGCTCCTACGAGCAGTACTTC

v_gene: TRBV23-1
len: 15
d_gene: .
j_gene: TRBJ1-3
abundance: .
CDR3aa: CASSQSGLCGNTIYF
CDR3nt: TGCGCCAGCAGTCAATCGGGGCTTTGTGGAAACACCATATATTTT